The clone carrying this T cell receptor beta chain occurred many times. The target antigen is unknown. This sample stems from a study of CD8 T cells in ankylosing spondylitis. The CDR3 sequence is 14 residues long. Germline V lookup: CDR1 SQVTM, CDR2 ANQGSEA. V gave up 4 bases and J gave up 3 bases, with 15 bases separating them. The study, taken as a whole, reports: A TCR beta motif of about 8 highly homologous variants appeared characteristic of ankylosing spondylitis blood.

TCR beta libraries were made by quantitative 5'-RACE with molecular barcodes. TCRdb redid the calling of the 5' RACE reads with MiXCR, one entry per CDR3 protein. The sample consists of 500,000 or so distinct CDR3 sequences, approximately 5% of them appearing once. The origin of this receptor is a male donor with ankylosing spondylitis. The sequenced sample was blood, either unsorted or a sorted T cell fraction (not recorded which). This chain connects TRBV29-1 to TRBJ2-5; D may correspond to TRBD1 or TRBD2 (6 bases each). The CDR3 is CSVVGRKGEETQYF. DNA for the CDR3: TGCAGCGTTGTTGGGAGGAAGGGGGAAGAGACCCAGTACTTC.